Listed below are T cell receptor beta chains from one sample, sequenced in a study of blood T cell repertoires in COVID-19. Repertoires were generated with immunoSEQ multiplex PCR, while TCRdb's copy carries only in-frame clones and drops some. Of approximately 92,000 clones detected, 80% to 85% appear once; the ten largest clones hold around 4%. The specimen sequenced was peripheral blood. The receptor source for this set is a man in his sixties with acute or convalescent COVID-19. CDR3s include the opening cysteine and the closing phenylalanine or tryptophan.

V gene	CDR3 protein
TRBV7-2	CASSLATGNNYGYTF
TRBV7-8	CASSLGGQPMNTEAFF
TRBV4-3	CASSYSGTGVGYGYTF
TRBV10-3	CATRAGENTIYF
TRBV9	CASSVRAQGKGYTF
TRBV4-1	CASSQVIQETQYF
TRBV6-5	CASSSGQGTYNEKLFF
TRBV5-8	CASSSGQVLLNTEAFF
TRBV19	CASSSRDRGSGGANVLTF
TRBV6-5	CASSYSIGQGYGYTF
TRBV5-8	CASSHTGGREQFF
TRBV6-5	CASRPGGWNTEAFF
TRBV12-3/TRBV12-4	CASREGQTGYTF
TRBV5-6	CASSLGYGSSYNEQFF